This T cell receptor (beta chain) was profiled in a study of type 1 regulatory T cells. The overall study: T-allo10 is an in vitro-generated, Tr1-enriched CD4 T cell product specific for alloantigen.

The CDR3 has 15 residues. V was cut by 2 bases and J by 6 bases, with 16 bases left in between. CDR1 is LGHDT and CDR2 is YNNKEL in the germline V gene (reference sequence). Remarks on this clonotype: Its antigen is undetermined.

TCRdb ran MiXCR on the reads and lists one entry per CDR3 protein. The profile shows more than 20,000 distinct CDR3 sequences, 55% to 80% of them singletons. T-allo10 cells from the graft donor were described as anergic, host-alloantigen-specific, and alloantigen-specific suppressors. Sequencing was carried out using cultured T cells, either the whole culture or a sorted T cell fraction (not recorded which). Subset specified: Tr1-enriched cell product generated in vitro against host alloantigens. The V and J genes are TRBV3-1 and TRBJ1-2; weak D call: TRBD1 (6 bases). This receptor was obtained from a human donor in good health. The CDR3 loop reads CASSQRGGGLNGYTF. CDR3 coding DNA: TGTGCCAGCAGCCAACGCGGAGGGGGGTTGAATGGCTACACCTTC.